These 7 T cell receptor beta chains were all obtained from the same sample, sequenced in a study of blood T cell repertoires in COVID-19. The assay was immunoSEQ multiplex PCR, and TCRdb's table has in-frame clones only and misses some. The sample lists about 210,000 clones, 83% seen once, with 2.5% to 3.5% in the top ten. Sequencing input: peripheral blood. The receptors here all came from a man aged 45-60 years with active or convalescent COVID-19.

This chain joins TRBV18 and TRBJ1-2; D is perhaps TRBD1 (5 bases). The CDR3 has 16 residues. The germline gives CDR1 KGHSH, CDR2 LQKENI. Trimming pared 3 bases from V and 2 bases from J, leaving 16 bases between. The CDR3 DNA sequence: TGTGCCAGCTCACCCGTTTGGGGTGGGGCGAACTATGGCTACACCTTC. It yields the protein CASSPVWGGANYGYTF. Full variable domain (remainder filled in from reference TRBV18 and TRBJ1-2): NAGVMQNPRHLVRRRGQEARLRCSPMKGHSHVYWYRQLPEEGLKFMVYLQKENIIDESGMPKERFSAEFPKEGPSILRIQQVVRGDSAAYFCASSPVWGGANYGYTFGSGTRLTVV.

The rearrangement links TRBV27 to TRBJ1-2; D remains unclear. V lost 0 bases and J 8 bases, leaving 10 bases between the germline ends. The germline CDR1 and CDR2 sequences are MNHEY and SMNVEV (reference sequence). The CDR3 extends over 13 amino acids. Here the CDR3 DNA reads TGTGCCAGCAGTTTATCGGGAGGGTTGGGCTACACCTTC. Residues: CASSLSGGLGYTF.

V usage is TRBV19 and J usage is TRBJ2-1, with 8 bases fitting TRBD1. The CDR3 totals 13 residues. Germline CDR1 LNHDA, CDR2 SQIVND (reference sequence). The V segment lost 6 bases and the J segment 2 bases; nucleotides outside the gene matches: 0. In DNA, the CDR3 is TGTGCCAGTAGGGACAGGGCCTACAATGAGCAGTTCTTC. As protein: CASRDRAYNEQFF.

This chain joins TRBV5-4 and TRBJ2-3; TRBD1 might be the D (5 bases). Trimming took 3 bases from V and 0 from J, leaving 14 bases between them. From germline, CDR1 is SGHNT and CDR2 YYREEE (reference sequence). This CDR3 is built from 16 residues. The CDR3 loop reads CASSSRTSPSTDTQYF. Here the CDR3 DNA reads TGTGCCAGCAGCTCGCGGACAAGCCCTAGCACAGATACGCAGTATTTT.

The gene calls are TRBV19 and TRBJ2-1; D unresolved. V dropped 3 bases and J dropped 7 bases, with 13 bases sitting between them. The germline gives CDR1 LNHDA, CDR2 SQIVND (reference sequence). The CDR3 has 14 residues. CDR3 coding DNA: TGTGCCAGTAGTATTGGAATGAGAGGAAATGAGCAGTTCTTC. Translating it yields CASSIGMRGNEQFF. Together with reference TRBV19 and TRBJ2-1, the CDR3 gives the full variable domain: DGGITQSPKYLFRKEGQNVTLSCEQNLNHDAMYWYRQDPGQGLRLIYYSQIVNDFQKGDIAEGYSVSREKKESFPLTVTSAQKNPTAFYLCASSIGMRGNEQFFGPGTRLTVL.

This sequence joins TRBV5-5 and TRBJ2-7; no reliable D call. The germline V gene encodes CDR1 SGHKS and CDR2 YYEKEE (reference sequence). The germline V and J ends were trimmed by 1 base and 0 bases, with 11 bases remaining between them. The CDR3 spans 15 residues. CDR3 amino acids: CASSLIPGLSYEQYF. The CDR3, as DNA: TGTGCCAGCAGCTTGATCCCGGGTCTCTCCTACGAGCAGTACTTC.

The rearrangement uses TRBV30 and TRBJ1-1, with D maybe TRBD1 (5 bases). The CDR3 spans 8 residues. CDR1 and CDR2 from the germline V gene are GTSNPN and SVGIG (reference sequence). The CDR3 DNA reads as TGTCGGGGGGAAGAAGCTTTCTTT. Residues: CRGEEAFF.